What follows describes a single T cell receptor beta chain. This sample is part of a study of blood T cell repertoires in COVID-19. At the level of the study: The United States, Italy and Spain provided the acute and convalescent COVID-19 samples.

Trimming at V came to 4 bases and at J to 0 bases, leaving 6 bases not matched to a gene. The CDR3 is made up of 16 amino acids. Germline V gene data show CDR1 as SGDLS and CDR2 as YYNGEE. During active infection, Seattle patients enrolled and were then monitored through disease. The data were produced by immunoSEQ multiplex PCR, yet TCRdb's version contains in-frame clones alone and is incomplete. The top ten hold approximately 9.9% of the sample, which has about 170,000 clones, approximately 87% seen once. The clonotype was recovered from a woman aged 60-70 years with COVID-19, enrolled during active disease. The chain is built from TRBV9 and TRBJ2-1; 8 bases fit TRBD2. Sequencing input: peripheral blood. CDR3 sequence: CASSSLAGNSYNEQFF. The CDR3, as DNA: TGTGCCAGCAGCTCCCTAGCGGGTAACTCCTACAATGAGCAGTTCTTC.